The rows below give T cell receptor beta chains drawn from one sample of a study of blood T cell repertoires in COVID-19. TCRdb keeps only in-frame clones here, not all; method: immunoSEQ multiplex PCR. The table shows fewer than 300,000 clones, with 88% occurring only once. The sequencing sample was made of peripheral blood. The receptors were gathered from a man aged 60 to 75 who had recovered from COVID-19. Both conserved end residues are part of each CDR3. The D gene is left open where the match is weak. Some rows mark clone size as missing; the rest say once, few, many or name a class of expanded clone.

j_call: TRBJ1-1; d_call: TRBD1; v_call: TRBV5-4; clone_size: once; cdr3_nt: TGTGCCAGCAGCTTCCGGGACAGGGAAACTGAAGCTTTCTTT; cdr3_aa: CASSFRDRETEAFF
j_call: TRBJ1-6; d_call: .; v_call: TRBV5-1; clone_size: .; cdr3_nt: TGCGCCAGCAGTTCTGGCCAAAATTCACCCCTCCACTTT; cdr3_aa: CASSSGQNSPLHF
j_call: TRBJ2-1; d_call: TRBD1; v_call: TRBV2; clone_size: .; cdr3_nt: TGTGCCAGCAGTGCACTGCGGGGACAGGGGATGTGGGATGAGCAGTTCTTC; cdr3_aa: CASSALRGQGMWDEQFF
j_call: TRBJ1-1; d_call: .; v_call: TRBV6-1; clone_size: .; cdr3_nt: TGTGCCAGCAGTGACAGGGCGGGAACTGAAGCTTTCTTT; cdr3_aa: CASSDRAGTEAFF
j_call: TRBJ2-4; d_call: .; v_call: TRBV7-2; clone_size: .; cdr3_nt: TGTGCCAGCAGCTTAGCCTCCAAAAACATTCAGTACTTC; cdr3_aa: CASSLASKNIQYF
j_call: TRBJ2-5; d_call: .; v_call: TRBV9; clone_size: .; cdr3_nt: TGTGCCAGCAGCGTAGGGACAGCCCAAGAGACCCAGTACTTC; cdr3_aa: CASSVGTAQETQYF
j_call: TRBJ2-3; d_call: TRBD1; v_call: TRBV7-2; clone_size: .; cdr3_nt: TGTGCCAGCAGCCTTCTAACCGGGACAGGGGTCGATGTTACGCAGTATTTT; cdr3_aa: CASSLLTGTGVDVTQYF
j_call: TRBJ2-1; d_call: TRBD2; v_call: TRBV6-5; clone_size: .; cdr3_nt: TGTGCCAGCATCCCCGCGGGGGGGAATGAGCAGTTCTTC; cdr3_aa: CASIPAGGNEQFF
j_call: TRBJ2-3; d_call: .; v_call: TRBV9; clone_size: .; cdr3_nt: TGTGCCAGCAGCGGAGGACAAACGGATACGCAGTATTTT; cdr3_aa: CASSGGQTDTQYF
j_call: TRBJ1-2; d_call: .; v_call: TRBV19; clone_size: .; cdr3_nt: TGTGCCAGTAGTATAGATGGAGTTAGCGGCTACACCTTC; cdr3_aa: CASSIDGVSGYTF
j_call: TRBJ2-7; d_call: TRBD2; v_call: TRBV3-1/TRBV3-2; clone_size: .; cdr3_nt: TGTGCCAGCAGCCTTATTAGCGGGAAGAGCTCCTACGAGCAGTACTTC; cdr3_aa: CASSLISGKSSYEQYF
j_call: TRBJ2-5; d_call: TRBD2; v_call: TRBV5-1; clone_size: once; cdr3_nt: TGCGCCAGCAGCCCCCGTGCTAGCGGGGTTCAAGAGACCCAGTACTTC; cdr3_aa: CASSPRASGVQETQYF
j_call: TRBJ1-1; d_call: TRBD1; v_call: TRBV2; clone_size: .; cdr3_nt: TGTGCCAGTGCCAGGGGGCGAAACACTGAAGCTTTCTTT; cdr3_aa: CASARGRNTEAFF
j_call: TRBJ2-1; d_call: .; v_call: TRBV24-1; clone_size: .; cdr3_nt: TGTGCCACCAGTGATTCGGCTCAGGGCGGCTACAATGAGCAGTTCTTC; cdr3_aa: CATSDSAQGGYNEQFF
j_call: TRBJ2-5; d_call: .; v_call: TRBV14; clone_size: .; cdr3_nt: TGTGCCAGCAGCCGCCACAGGGTACAAGAGACCCAGTACTTC; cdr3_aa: CASSRHRVQETQYF
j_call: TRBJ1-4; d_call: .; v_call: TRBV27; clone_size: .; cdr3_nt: TGTGCCAGCAGCCCAAGGGGGGGGACTAATGAAAAACTGTTTTTT; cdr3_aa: CASSPRGGTNEKLFF
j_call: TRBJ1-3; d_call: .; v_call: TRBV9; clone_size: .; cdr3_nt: TGTGCCAGCAGCACCGACACCAGGGGTTCTGGAAACACCATATATTTT; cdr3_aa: CASSTDTRGSGNTIYF
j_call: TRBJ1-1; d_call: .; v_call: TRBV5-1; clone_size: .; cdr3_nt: TGCGCCAGCAGCTTGGACACCAACACTGAAGCTTTCTTT; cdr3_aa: CASSLDTNTEAFF
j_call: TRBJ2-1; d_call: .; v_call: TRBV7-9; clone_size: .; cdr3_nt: TGTGCCAGCAGCCCATCCTACAATGAGCAGTTCTTC; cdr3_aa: CASSPSYNEQFF
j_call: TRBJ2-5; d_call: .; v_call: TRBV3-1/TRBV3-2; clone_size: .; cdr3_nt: TGTGCCAGCAGCCAAGCTTTTGGGGGGAGGGAGACCCAGTACTTC; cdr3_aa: CASSQAFGGRETQYF
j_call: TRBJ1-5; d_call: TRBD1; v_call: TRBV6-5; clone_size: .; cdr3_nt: TGTGCCAGCAGCCCGGACAGGGCCAGCAATCAGCCCCAGCATTTT; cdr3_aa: CASSPDRASNQPQHF
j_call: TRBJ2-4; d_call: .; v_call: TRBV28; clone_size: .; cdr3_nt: TGTGCCAGCAGTTTGGTAGCAGGGTCCAAAAACATTCAGTACTTC; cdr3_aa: CASSLVAGSKNIQYF
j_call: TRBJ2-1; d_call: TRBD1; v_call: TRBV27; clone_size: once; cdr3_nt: TGTGCCAGCAGTTTCCTTGGACAGGGGAACTACAATGAGCAGTTCTTC; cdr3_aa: CASSFLGQGNYNEQFF
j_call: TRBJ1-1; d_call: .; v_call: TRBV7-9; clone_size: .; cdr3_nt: TGTGCCAGCAGCTTGACAGCCTTGAACACTGAAGCTTTCTTT; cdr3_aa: CASSLTALNTEAFF
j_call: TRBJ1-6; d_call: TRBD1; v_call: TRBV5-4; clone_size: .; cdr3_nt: TGTGCCAGCAGCTTGGGCGGGGACAGGATCCTGGGTTCACCCCTCCACTTT; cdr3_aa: CASSLGGDRILGSPLHF
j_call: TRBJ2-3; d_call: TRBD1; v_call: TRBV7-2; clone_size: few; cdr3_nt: TGTGCCAGCAGCCGTCAGGGGGCCAAATATACGCAGTATTTT; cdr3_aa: CASSRQGAKYTQYF
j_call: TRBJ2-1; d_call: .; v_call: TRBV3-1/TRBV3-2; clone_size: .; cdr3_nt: TGTGCCAGCAGCCCCCTGGCCCGAGGGGGTGAGCAGTTCTTC; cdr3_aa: CASSPLARGGEQFF
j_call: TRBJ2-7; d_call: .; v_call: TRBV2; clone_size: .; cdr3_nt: TGTGCCAGCAGTGAAGCGCTTGGAGGGCTGGGAGAGCAGTACTTC; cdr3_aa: CASSEALGGLGEQYF
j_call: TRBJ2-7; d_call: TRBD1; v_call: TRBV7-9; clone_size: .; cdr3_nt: TGTGCCAGCAGCTTAGAAGGGGGCGAGGTCGAGCAGTACTTC; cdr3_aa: CASSLEGGEVEQYF
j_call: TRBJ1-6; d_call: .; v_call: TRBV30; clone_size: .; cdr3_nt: TGTGCCTGGAGTGTACTGGGACAATCGGCTTCACCCCTCCACTTT; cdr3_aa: CAWSVLGQSASPLHF
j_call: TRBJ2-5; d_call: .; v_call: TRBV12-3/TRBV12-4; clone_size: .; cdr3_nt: TGTGCCAGCAGCCTCGGGACTGCCCGGACCCAGTACTTC; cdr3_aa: CASSLGTARTQYF
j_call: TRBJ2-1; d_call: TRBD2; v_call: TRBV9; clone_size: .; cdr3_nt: TGTGCCAGCAGCATAACTAGCGGGGGGGACAATGAGCAGTTCTTC; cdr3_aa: CASSITSGGDNEQFF
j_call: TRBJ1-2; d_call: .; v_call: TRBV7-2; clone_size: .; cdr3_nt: TGTGCCAGCAGCTTTTCGGGAGGGAACTATGGCTACACCTTC; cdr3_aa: CASSFSGGNYGYTF
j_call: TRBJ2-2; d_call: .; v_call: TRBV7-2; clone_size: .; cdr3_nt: TGTGCCAGCAGCTTAGTATTCTCAACGGGGGCCGGGGAGCTGTTTTTT; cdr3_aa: CASSLVFSTGAGELFF
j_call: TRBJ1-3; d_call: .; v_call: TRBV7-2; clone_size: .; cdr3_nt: TGTGCCAGCAGCTTAGGTTGGTCGAGCTCTGGAAACACCATATATTTT; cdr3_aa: CASSLGWSSSGNTIYF
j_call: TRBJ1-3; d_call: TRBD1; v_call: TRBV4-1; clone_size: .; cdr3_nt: TGCGCCAGCAGCCAAGTAGTTGGACAGGGTCCGGGAAACACCATATATTTT; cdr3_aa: CASSQVVGQGPGNTIYF
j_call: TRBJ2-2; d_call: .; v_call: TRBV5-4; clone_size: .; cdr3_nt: TGTGCCAGCAGCCGGGATGGGAGGAACACCGGGGAGCTGTTTTTT; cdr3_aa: CASSRDGRNTGELFF
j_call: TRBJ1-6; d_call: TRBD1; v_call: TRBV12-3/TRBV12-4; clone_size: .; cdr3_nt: TGTGCCAGCAGTAGACAGGGGAATTCACCCCTCCACTTT; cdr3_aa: CASSRQGNSPLHF
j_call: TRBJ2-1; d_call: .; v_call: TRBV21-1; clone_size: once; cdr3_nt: TGTGCCAGCAGCAAAGCTCTTATCCTTGCGGTTGAGCAGTTCTTC; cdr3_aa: CASSKALILAVEQFF
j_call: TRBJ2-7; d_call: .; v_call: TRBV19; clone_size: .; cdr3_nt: TGTGCCAGTAGTATGGGCCTTAAATCCTACGAGCAGTACTTC; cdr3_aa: CASSMGLKSYEQYF
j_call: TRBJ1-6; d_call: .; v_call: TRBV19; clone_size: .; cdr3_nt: TGTGCCAGTACCGCGACAGGAGGAGGAAATTCACCCCTCCACTTT; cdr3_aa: CASTATGGGNSPLHF
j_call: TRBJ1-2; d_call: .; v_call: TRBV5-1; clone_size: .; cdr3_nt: TGCGCCAGCAGCTTGCCGGGGAACTATGGCTACACCTTC; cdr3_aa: CASSLPGNYGYTF
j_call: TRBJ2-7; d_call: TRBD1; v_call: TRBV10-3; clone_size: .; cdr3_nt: TGTGCCATCAGCGGGACAGGGGGCGAGCAGTACTTC; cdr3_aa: CAISGTGGEQYF
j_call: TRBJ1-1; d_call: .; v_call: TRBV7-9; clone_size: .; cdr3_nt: TGTGCCAGCAGCTTTATTATGAACACTGAAGCTTTCTTT; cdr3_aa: CASSFIMNTEAFF
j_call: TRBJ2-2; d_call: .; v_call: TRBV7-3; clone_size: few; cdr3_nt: TGTGCCAGCAGCTTAACAGGAGTCACCGGGGAGCTGTTTTTT; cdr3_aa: CASSLTGVTGELFF
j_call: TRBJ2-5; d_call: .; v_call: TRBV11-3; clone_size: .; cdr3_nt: TGTGCCAGCAGCCTGGCGGGGCGGGAGACCCAGTACTTC; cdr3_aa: CASSLAGRETQYF
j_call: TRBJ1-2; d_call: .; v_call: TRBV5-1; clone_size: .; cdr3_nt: TGCGCCAGCAGCTTGGGTGGGCACTATGGCTACACCTTC; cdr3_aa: CASSLGGHYGYTF
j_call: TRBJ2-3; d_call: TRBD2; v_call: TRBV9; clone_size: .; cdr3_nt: TGTGCCAGCAGCGTACTAGCTAGCGGGGCCGATACGCAGTATTTT; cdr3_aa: CASSVLASGADTQYF
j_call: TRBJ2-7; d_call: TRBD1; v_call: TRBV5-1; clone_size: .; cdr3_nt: TGCGCCAGCAGCTACCGGGACAGGGTGGTCTACGAGCAGTACTTC; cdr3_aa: CASSYRDRVVYEQYF
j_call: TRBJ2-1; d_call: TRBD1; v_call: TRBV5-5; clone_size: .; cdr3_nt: TGTGCCAGCAGCTTGCCCCGACAGGGGGCAAATGAGCAGTTCTTC; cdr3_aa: CASSLPRQGANEQFF
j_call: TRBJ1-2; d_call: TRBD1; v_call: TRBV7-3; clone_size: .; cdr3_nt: TGTGCCAGCAGCCAAGACAGGGGGACTAACTATGGCTACACCTTC; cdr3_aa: CASSQDRGTNYGYTF
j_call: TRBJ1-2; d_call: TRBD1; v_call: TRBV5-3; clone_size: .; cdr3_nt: TGTGCCAGAACCCTATCCCGCCGGGTACAGGGGCAAAGCAGTGGCTACACCTTC; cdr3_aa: CARTLSRRVQGQSSGYTF
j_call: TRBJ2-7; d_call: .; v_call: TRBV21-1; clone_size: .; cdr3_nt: TGTGCCAGCAGCAAAAGGGCCCCCGGGACTCAAGCCTCCTACGAGCAGTACTTC; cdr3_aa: CASSKRAPGTQASYEQYF
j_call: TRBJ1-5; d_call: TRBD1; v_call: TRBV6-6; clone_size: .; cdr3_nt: TGTGCCAGCAGCCAACAGGGGGGCAATCAGCCCCAGCATTTT; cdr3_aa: CASSQQGGNQPQHF
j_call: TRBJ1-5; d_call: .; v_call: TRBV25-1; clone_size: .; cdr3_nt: TGTGCCAGCAGGGCACGGGGGGCCGATCAGCCCCAGCATTTT; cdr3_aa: CASRARGADQPQHF
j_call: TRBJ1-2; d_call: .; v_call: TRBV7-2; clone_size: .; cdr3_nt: TGTGCCAGCCCATTAGGGTCGAGCAGGGAGGATGGCTACACCTTC; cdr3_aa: CASPLGSSREDGYTF
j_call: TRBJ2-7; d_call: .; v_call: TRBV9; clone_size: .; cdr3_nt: TGTGCCAGCAGCGTCGAACCGGGAGTCGACTACGAGCAGTACTTC; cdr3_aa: CASSVEPGVDYEQYF
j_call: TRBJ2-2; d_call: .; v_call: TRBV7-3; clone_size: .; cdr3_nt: TGTGCCAGCAGCTCCTCCGGGGAGCTGTTTTTT; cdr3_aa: CASSSSGELFF
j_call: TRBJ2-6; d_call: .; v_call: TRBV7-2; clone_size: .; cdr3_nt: TGTGCCAGCAGCCCCGGGGGCTCTGGGGCCAACGTCCTGACTTTC; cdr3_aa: CASSPGGSGANVLTF